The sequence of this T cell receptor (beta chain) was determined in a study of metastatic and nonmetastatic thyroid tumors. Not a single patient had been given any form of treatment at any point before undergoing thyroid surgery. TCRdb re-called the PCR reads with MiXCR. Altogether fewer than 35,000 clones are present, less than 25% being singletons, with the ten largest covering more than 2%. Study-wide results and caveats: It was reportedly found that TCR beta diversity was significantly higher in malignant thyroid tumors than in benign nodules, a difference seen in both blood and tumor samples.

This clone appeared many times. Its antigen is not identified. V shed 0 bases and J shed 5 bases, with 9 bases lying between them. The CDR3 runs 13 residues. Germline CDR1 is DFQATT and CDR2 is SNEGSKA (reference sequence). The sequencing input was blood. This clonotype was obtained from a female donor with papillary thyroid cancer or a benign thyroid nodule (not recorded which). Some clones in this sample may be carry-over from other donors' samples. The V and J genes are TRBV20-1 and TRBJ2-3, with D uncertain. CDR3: CSARDSLLDTQYF. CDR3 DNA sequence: TGCAGTGCTAGAGACTCGCTACTAGATACGCAGTATTTT.